A selection of T cell receptor beta chains follows, all from one sample in a study of blood T cell repertoires in COVID-19. Clones were read by immunoSEQ multiplex PCR, and TCRdb kept only the in-frame ones, dropping some. Of about 350,000 clones in the sample, roughly 89% were seen once. Specimen: peripheral blood. Receptors originate from a woman aged 55-69 years with COVID-19, enrolled during active disease. CDR3s include the opening cysteine and the closing phenylalanine or tryptophan. The D gene is left open where the match is weak. Clone size appears in some rows only: once, few, many, or a class for an expanded clone.

>13|NA|TRBV7-8|TRBJ1-6|NA
CASSSTADTPLHF
TGTGCCAGCAGCTCCACAGCGGATACACCCCTCCACTTT
>14|NA|TRBV24-1|TRBJ1-3|NA
CATSDPNRGNTIYF
TGTGCCACCAGTGACCCGAATCGGGGAAACACCATATATTTT
>14|NA|TRBV4-1|TRBJ1-2|NA
CASSQDPLGYGYTF
TGCGCCAGCAGCCAAGATCCTCTCGGCTATGGCTACACCTTC
>14|once|TRBV27|TRBJ2-1|NA
CASRPGLSYNEQFF
TGTGCCAGTCGACCGGGTCTCTCCTACAATGAGCAGTTCTTC
>13|NA|TRBV2|TRBJ1-1|NA
CASSPGVNTEAFF
TGTGCCAGCAGCCCCGGAGTGAACACTGAAGCTTTCTTT
>15|NA|TRBV6-5|TRBJ2-1|TRBD2
CASSHLAGGMNEQFF
TGTGCCAGCAGTCATCTAGCGGGGGGGATGAATGAGCAGTTCTTC
>19|NA|TRBV7-8|TRBJ1-5|TRBD1
CASSLGWTGKEKSNQPQHF
TGTGCCAGCAGCTTAGGTTGGACAGGGAAGGAGAAAAGCAATCAGCCCCAGCATTTT
>13|NA|TRBV12-3/TRBV12-4|TRBJ1-6|TRBD1
CASSADRVSPLHF
TGTGCCAGCAGTGCGGACAGGGTTTCACCCCTCCACTTT
>10|NA|TRBV20-1|TRBJ2-7|NA
CSALAYEQYF
TGCAGTGCTCTAGCCTACGAGCAGTACTTC
>13|NA|TRBV18|TRBJ1-3|NA
CASSPGSTNTIYF
TGTGCCAGCTCACCTGGGAGCACCAACACCATATATTTT
>13|NA|TRBV11-2|TRBJ2-1|TRBD1
CASSLRDRQGQFF
TGTGCCAGCAGCTTGCGAGATCGACAGGGCCAGTTCTTC
>13|NA|TRBV5-5|TRBJ1-2|NA
CASSFWLSYGYTF
TGTGCCAGCAGCTTTTGGCTCAGCTATGGCTACACCTTC
>12|NA|TRBV3-1/TRBV3-2|TRBJ1-5|NA
CASSQLNQPQHF
TGTGCCAGCAGCCAACTGAATCAGCCCCAGCATTTT
>15|NA|TRBV11-2|TRBJ1-1|NA
CASSLNFGTYTEAFF
TGTGCCAGCAGCTTAAACTTTGGGACTTACACTGAAGCTTTCTTT
>15|NA|TRBV30|TRBJ1-1|NA
CAWSDSGSMNTEAFF
TGTGCCTGGAGTGACTCGGGGTCTATGAACACTGAAGCTTTCTTT
>17|NA|TRBV10-3|TRBJ1-6|TRBD1
CAISEQLQGDYNSPLHF
TGTGCCATCAGTGAGCAATTACAGGGGGACTATAATTCACCCCTCCACTTT
>14|NA|TRBV5-1|TRBJ1-4|TRBD1
CASSLTGGNEKLFF
TGCGCCAGCAGCTTGACAGGGGGTAATGAAAAACTGTTTTTT
>11|NA|TRBV2|TRBJ1-2|NA
CASSEQAGYTF
TGTGCCAGCAGTGAACAGGCTGGCTACACCTTC
>15|NA|TRBV10-3|TRBJ2-7|NA
CATLDPRTASYEQYF
TGTGCCACACTAGATCCTCGGACAGCTTCCTACGAGCAGTACTTC
>13|NA|TRBV12-3/TRBV12-4|TRBJ1-1|NA
CASSPREATEAFF
TGTGCCAGCAGTCCCCGGGAGGCAACTGAAGCTTTCTTT
>16|NA|TRBV5-1|TRBJ2-5|NA
CASSLALTQGQETQYF
TGCGCCAGCAGCTTAGCTCTCACACAGGGACAAGAGACCCAGTACTTC
>11|NA|TRBV20-1|TRBJ1-1|TRBD1
CSARVDRNAFF
TGCAGTGCTAGAGTGGACAGGAACGCTTTCTTT
>12|NA|TRBV6-6|TRBJ1-1|NA
CASRGGNTEAFF
TGTGCCAGCAGGGGAGGCAACACTGAAGCTTTCTTT
>15|NA|TRBV6-5|TRBJ2-3|TRBD2
CASRAESGGTDTQYF
TGTGCCAGCCGAGCGGAAAGCGGGGGCACAGATACGCAGTATTTT
>16|many|TRBV11-2|TRBJ1-3|TRBD1
CASSLRTGQTGNTIYF
TGTGCCAGCAGCTTACGGACAGGACAGACTGGAAACACCATATATTTT
>13|once|TRBV6-2/TRBV6-3|TRBJ1-6|TRBD1
CASSDREVSPLHF
TGTGCCAGCAGCGACAGGGAGGTCTCACCCCTCCACTTT
>14|NA|TRBV7-2|TRBJ1-4|TRBD1
CASSSRQGGEKLFF
TGTGCCAGCAGCTCAAGGCAGGGGGGCGAAAAACTGTTTTTT
>12|NA|TRBV18|TRBJ1-2|NA
CASSLDSRGYTF
TGTGCCAGCTCACTAGATTCACGGGGCTACACCTTC
>13|once|TRBV7-3|TRBJ1-1|NA
CASSSQGNTEAFF
TGTGCCAGCAGCTCTCAGGGGAACACTGAAGCTTTCTTT
>17|NA|TRBV5-6|TRBJ1-1|NA
CASSLDRRTTVNTEAFF
TGTGCCAGCAGCTTAGACAGGCGGACAACTGTGAACACTGAAGCTTTCTTT
>20|NA|TRBV7-6|TRBJ1-5|TRBD1
CASSFGSPLSGQGAGQPQHF
TGTGCCAGCAGCTTTGGTAGCCCGCTCTCGGGACAGGGGGCAGGTCAGCCCCAGCATTTT
>15|NA|TRBV27|TRBJ2-1|NA
CASSLSGPSYNEQFF
TGTGCCAGCAGTTTGAGCGGGCCCTCCTACAATGAGCAGTTCTTC
>16|NA|TRBV5-6|TRBJ1-4|NA
CASREAGARTKEKLFF
TGTGCCAGCAGAGAGGCAGGGGCACGTACGAAGGAAAAACTGTTTTTT